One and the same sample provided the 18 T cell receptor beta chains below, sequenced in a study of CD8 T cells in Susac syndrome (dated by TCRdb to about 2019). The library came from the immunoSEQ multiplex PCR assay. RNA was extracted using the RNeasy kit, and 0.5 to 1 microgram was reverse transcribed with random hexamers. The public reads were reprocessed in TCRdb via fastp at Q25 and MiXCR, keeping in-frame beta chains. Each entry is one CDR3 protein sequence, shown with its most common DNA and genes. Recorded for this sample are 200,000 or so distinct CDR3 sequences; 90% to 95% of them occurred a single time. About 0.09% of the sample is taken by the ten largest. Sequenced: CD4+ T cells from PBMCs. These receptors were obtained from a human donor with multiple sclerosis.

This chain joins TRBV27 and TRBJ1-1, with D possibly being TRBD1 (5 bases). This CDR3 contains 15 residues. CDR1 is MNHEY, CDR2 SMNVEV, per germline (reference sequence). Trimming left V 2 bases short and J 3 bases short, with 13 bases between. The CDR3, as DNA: TGTGCCAGCAGTTTAGAGCCCAGGGCTGACACTGAAGCTTTCTTT. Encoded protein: CASSLEPRADTEAFF.

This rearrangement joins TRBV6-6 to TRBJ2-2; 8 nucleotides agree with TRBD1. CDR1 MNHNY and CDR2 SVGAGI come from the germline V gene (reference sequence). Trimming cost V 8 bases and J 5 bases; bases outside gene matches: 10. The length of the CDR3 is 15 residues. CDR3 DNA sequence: TGTGCCAGCCCAATCGACAGGGGAAAGACCGGGGAGCTGTTTTTT. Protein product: CASPIDRGKTGELFF.

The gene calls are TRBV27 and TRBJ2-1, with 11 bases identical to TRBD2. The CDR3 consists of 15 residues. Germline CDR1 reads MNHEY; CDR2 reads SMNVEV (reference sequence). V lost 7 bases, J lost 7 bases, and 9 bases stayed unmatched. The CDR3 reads CASKGLAGGGNEQFF. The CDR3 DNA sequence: TGTGCCAGCAAAGGGCTAGCGGGGGGAGGGAATGAGCAGTTCTTC.

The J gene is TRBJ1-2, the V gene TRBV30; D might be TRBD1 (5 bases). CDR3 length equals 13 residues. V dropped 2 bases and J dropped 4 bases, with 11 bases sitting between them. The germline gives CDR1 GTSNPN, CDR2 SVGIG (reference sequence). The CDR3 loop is CAWSSGTFYGYTF. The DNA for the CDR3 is TGTGCCTGGAGTTCGGGGACTTTCTATGGCTACACCTTC.

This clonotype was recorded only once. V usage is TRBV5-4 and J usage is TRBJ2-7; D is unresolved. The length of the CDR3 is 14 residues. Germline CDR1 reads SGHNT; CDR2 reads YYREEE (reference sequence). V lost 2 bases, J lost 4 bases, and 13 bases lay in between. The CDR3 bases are TGTGCCAGCAGCTTAGAAGTAACGAGTTACGAGCAGTACTTC. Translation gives CASSLEVTSYEQYF.

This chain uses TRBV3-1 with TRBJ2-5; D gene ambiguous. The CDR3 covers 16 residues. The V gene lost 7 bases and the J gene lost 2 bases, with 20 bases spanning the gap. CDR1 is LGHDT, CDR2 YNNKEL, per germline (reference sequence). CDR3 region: CASKGQSSPRQETQYF. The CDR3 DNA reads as TGTGCCAGCAAGGGCCAGTCAAGTCCTAGACAAGAGACCCAGTACTTC.

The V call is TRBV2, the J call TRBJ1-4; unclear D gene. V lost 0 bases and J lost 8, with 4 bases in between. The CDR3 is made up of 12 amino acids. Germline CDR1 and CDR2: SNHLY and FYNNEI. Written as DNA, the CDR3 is TGTGCCAGCAGTGAAGCGGGGGAAAAACTGTTTTTT. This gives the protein CASSEAGEKLFF.

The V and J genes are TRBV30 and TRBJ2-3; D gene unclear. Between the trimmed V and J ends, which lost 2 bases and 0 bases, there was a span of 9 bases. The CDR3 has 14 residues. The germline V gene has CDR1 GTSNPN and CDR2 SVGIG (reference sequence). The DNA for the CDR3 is TGTGCCTGGAGTCATAGCCCTAGCACAGATACGCAGTATTTT. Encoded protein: CAWSHSPSTDTQYF.

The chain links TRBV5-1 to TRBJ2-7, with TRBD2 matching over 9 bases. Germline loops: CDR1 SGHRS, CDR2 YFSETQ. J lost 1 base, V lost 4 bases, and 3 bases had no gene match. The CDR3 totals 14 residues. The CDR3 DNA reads TGCGCCAGCAGCGACACTAGCGGGTCCTACGAGCAGTACTTC. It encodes CASSDTSGSYEQYF.

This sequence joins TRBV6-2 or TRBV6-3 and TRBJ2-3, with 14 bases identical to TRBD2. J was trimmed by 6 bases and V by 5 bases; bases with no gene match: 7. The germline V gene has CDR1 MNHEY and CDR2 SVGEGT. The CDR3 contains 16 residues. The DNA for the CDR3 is TGTGCCAGCAGTCGGACTAGCGGGAGGCTCCAGGATACGCAGTATTTT. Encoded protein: CASSRTSGRLQDTQYF.

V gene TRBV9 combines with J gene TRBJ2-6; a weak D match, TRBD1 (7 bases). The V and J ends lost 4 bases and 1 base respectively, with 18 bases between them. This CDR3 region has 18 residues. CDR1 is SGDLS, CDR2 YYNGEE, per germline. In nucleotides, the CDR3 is TGTGCCAGCAGCCCCCGCGGGACAGCGAATTCTGGGGCCAACGTCCTGACTTTC. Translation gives CASSPRGTANSGANVLTF.

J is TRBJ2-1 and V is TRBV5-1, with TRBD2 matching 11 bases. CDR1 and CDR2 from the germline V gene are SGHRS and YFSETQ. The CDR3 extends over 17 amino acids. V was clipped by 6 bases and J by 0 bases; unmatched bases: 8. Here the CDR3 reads CASTLAGGPSSYNEQFF. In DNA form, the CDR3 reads TGCGCCAGCACTCTAGCGGGGGGACCGAGCTCCTACAATGAGCAGTTCTTC.

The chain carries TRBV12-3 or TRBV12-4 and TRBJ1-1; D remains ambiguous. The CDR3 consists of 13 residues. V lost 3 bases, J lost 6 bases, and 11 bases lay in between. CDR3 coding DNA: TGTGCCAGCAGTTTTCCGAATGTCGCTGAAGCTTTCTTT. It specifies CASSFPNVAEAFF.

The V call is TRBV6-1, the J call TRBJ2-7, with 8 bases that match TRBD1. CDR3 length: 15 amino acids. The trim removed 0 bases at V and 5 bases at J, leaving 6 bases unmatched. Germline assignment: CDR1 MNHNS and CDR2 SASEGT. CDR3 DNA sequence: TGTGCCAGCAGTGAAGCTTGGACAGGGAAGGACGAGCAGTACTTC. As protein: CASSEAWTGKDEQYF.

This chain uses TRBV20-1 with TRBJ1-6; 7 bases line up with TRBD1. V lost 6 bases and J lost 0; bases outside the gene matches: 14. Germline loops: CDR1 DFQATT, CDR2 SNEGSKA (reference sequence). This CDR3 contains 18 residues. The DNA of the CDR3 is TGCAGTGCGCAGAGGGGGCAGGGGGTAAACTCCTATAATTCACCCCTCCACTTT. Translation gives CSAQRGQGVNSYNSPLHF.

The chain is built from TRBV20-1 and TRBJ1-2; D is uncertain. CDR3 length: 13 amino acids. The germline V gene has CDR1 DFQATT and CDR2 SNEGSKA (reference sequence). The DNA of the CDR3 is TGCAGCGTTCGGGAGGCCCAATTCGATGGCTACACCTTC. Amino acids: CSVREAQFDGYTF.

CDR3 DNA: TGTGCCAGCGGACAGAGATACACTGAAGCTTTCTTT. It encodes CASGQRYTEAFF. The chain recombines TRBV27 with TRBJ1-1, with D maybe TRBD1 (6 bases). This CDR3 region has 12 residues. Trimming removed 8 bases at V and 3 bases at J, with 10 bases between. Germline V gene sequence: CDR1 MNHEY, CDR2 SMNVEV (reference sequence).

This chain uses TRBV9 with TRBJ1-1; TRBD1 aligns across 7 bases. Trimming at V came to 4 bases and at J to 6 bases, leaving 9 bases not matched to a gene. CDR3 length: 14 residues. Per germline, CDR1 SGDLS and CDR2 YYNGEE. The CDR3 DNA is TGTGCCAGCAGCCTTCGGACAGGATCTGCTGAAGCTTTCTTT. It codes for CASSLRTGSAEAFF.